The T cell receptor beta chain under discussion was sequenced for a study of cytomegalovirus exposure and HLA in healthy donors. The CDR3 spans 14 residues. V was shortened by 2 bases and J by 1 base, with 9 bases between the two germline ends. CDR1 and CDR2 from the germline V gene are SGHDT and YYEEEE. This clone occurred a few times. What it recognizes is unknown. General observations from the study: Among donors in an Asian-associated ancestry cluster, a later analysis reportedly found fewer N-insertions than the roughly 610-donor mean.

The PCR contained 60 Vbeta and 13 Jbeta primers. Some clones are missing from TCRdb's copy, which holds only in-frame ones; the method was immunoSEQ multiplex PCR. The sample yields 90,000 to 100,000 clones, roughly two thirds seen once. The chain combines TRBV5-6 with TRBJ1-1; maybe TRBD1 (5 bases). This clonotype was obtained from a female donor in good health and CMV-seronegative. Sequenced: PBMCs. CDR3 region: CASSFPGGNTEAFF. In DNA form, the CDR3 reads TGTGCCAGCAGCTTTCCGGGGGGGAACACTGAAGCTTTCTTT.